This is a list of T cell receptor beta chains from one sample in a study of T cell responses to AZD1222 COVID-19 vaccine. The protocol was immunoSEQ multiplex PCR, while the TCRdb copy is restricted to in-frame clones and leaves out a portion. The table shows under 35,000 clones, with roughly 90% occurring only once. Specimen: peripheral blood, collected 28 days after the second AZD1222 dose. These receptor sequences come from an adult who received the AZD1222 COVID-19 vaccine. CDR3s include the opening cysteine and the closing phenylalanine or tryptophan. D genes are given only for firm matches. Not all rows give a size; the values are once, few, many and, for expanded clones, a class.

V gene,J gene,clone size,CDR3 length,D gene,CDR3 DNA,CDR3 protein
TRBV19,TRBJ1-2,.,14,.,TGTGCCAGTAGTATACAGGGGATTACCTATGGCTACACCTTC,CASSIQGITYGYTF
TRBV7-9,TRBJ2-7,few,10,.,TGTGCCAGCGACATGGCGGACCCAAACTTC,CASDMADPNF
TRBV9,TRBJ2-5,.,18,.,TGTGCCAGCAGCGTAGCCCTCTCACAGGGGAGGGACCAAGAGACCCAGTACTTC,CASSVALSQGRDQETQYF
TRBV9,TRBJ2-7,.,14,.,TGTGCCAGCAGCGTAGCTCCAGAAACCTACGAGCAGTACTTC,CASSVAPETYEQYF
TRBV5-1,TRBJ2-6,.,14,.,TGCGCCAGCAGCAGTCAGTCTGGGGCCAACGTCCTGACTTTC,CASSSQSGANVLTF
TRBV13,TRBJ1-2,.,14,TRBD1,TGTGCCAGCAGCTTCAGGGGGGAGAACTATGGCTACACCTTC,CASSFRGENYGYTF
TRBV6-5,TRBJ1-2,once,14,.,TGTGCCAGCAGTTACTCGTTCCCGTACTATGGCTACACCTTC,CASSYSFPYYGYTF
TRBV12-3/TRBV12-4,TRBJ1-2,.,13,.,TGTGCCAGCACCCTGGTTTATGCCTATGGCTACACCTTC,CASTLVYAYGYTF
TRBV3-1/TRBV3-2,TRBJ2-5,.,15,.,TGTGCCAGCAGCCAAGATCTTGTCAACCAAGAGACCCAGTACTTC,CASSQDLVNQETQYF
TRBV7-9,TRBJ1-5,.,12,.,TGTGCCAGCAGCTTAGGAAATCAGCCCCAGCATTTT,CASSLGNQPQHF
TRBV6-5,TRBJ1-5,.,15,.,TGTGCCAGCAGAAGACAGGCCTATAGCAATCAGCCCCAGCATTTT,CASRRQAYSNQPQHF
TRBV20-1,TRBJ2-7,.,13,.,TGCAGTGCTAGTCCGGGACAAACCTACGAGCAGTACTTC,CSASPGQTYEQYF
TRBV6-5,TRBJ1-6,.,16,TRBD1,TGTGCCAGCAGTTACGGGACAGGGGGTTTCTTGTCACCCCTCCACTTT,CASSYGTGGFLSPLHF
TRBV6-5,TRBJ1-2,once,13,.,TGTGCCAGCAGTTATAACCTAGACTATGGCTACACCTTC,CASSYNLDYGYTF
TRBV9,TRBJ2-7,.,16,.,TGTGCCAGCAGCGTAGGCTTAGGACAGCTAACCTACGAGCAGTACTTC,CASSVGLGQLTYEQYF
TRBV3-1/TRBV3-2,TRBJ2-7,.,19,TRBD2,TGTGCCAGCAGCCTCCGTTTCCTTGCGGCGGGGGGGCTCTCCTACGAGCAGTACTTC,CASSLRFLAAGGLSYEQYF
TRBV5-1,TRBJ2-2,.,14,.,TGCGCCAGCAGTCCCTCAGGGAACACCGGGGAGCTGTTTTTT,CASSPSGNTGELFF
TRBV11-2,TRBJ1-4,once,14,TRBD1,TGTGCCAGCAGCCGACAGGGGGCTAATGAAAAACTGTTTTTT,CASSRQGANEKLFF
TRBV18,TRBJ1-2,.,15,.,TGTGCCAGCTCACAGAACAGGGAGTCTTACTATGGCTACACCTTC,CASSQNRESYYGYTF
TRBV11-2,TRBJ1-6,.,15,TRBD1,TGTGCCAGCAGCTCAACCGGGACAGTTAATTCACCCCTCCACTTT,CASSSTGTVNSPLHF
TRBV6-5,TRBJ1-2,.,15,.,TGTGCCAGCACCTTGGACCGCCCGACTAACTATGGCTACACCTTC,CASTLDRPTNYGYTF
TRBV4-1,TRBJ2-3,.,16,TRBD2,TGCGCCAGCAGCCAACTAGCGGGGGGGTTCACAGATACGCAGTATTTT,CASSQLAGGFTDTQYF
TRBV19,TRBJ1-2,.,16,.,TGTGCCAGTAGTAGTGCGGGAGCCCCAGCAGTCTATGGCTACACCTTC,CASSSAGAPAVYGYTF
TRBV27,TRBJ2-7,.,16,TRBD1,TGTGCCAGCGGCATCATCCGGGACAGCTGGCTCTACGAGCAGTACTTC,CASGIIRDSWLYEQYF
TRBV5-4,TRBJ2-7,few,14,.,TGTGCCAGCAGCTTGGGGGGAGGAGGGTACGAGCAGTACTTC,CASSLGGGGYEQYF
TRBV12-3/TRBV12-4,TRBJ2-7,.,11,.,TGTGCCAGCAGCCGGGGGTTCGAGCAGTACTTC,CASSRGFEQYF
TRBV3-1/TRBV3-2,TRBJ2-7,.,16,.,TGTGCCAGCAGCCAAGGAGTCCCGACAGTATCCTACGAGCAGTACTTC,CASSQGVPTVSYEQYF
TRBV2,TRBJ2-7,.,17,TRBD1,TGTGCCAGCAGTGCAAATGCTTTACGGACAGGGGCCTACGAGCAGTACTTC,CASSANALRTGAYEQYF
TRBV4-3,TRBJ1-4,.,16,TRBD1,TGCGCCAGCAGCCGAAACCCCTCAGGGGGCGGTGAAAAACTGTTTTTT,CASSRNPSGGGEKLFF
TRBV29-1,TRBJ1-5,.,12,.,TGCAGCGTTGAGATCGGGAATCAGCCCCAGCATTTT,CSVEIGNQPQHF
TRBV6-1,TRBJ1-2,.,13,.,TGTGCCAGCAGCCTGGGGCGTGACTATGGCTACACCTTC,CASSLGRDYGYTF
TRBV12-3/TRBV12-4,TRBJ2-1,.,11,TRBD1,TGTGCCAGCAGCGCGGACAGGGAAGCTCTCTTC,CASSADREALF
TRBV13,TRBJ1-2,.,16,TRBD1,TGTGCCAGCAGCTTTAGTCCCGGGACAGGGGGCGCGGGCTACACCTTC,CASSFSPGTGGAGYTF
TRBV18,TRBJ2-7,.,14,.,TGTGCCAGCTCACCACCTGCTAGTCGTTACGAGCAGTACTTC,CASSPPASRYEQYF
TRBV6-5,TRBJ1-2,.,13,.,TGTGCCAGCCAAATGGACGGTGGATATGGCTACACCTTC,CASQMDGGYGYTF
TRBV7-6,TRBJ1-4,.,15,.,TGTGCCAGCAGCTTAGCACCGGGCCCAGGGGAAAAACTGTTTTTT,CASSLAPGPGEKLFF
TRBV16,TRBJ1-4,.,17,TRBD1,TGTGCCAGCAGCCGAACCCGGGGACAGCCAACTAATGAAAAACTGTTTTTT,CASSRTRGQPTNEKLFF
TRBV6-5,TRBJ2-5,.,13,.,TGTGCCAGCACCCCACTAGTCCAAGAGACCCAGTACTTC,CASTPLVQETQYF
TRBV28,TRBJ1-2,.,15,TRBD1,TGTGCCAGCAGTTTAGGGGGGACAGGTTTATATGGCTACACCTTC,CASSLGGTGLYGYTF
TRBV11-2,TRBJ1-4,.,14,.,TGTGCCAGCAGCGATATGACAGGTTCTGAAAAACTGTTTTTT,CASSDMTGSEKLFF
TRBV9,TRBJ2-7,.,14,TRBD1,TGTGCCAGCAATCGGGGACAGGGATTCTACGAGCAGTACTTC,CASNRGQGFYEQYF
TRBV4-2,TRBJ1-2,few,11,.,TGTGCCAGCAGCCAAGATAGGAGATACACCTTC,CASSQDRRYTF
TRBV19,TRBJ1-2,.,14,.,TGTGCCAGTAGTATAGGGGGAACAGGCTATGGCTACACCTTC,CASSIGGTGYGYTF
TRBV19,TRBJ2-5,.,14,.,TGTGCCAGTAGTTTCCACGGGACCCAAGAGACCCAGTACTTC,CASSFHGTQETQYF
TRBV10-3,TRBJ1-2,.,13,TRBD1,TGTGCCATCAGACAGGACAGGGCAGACGGCTACACCTTC,CAIRQDRADGYTF
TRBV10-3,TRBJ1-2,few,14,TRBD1,TGTGCCACCCTGGGGGGGGACAGTGGCTATGGCTACACCTTC,CATLGGDSGYGYTF
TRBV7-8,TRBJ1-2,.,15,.,TGTGCCAGCAGCTCCATATACCTAGAACTCCATGGCTACACCTTC,CASSSIYLELHGYTF
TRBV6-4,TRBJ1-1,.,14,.,TGTGCCAGCAGTGCCACAGTCGGGGGCACTGAAGCTTTCTTT,CASSATVGGTEAFF
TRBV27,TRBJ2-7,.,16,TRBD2,TGTGCCAGCAGTTCCTCCCTAGCGGGGGGCTCCTACGAGCAGTACTTC,CASSSSLAGGSYEQYF
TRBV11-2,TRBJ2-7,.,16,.,TGTGCCAGCAGCTTAGCTGGTGGGGGACTCCCCTACGAGCAGTACTTC,CASSLAGGGLPYEQYF